One and the same sample provided the 10 T cell receptor beta chains below, sequenced in a study of human thymus T cells. Generated by immunoSEQ multiplex PCR, the TCRdb table keeps only in-frame clones and is missing some. Here the sample spans tens of thousands of clones, roughly 94% being singletons. Sequences were obtained from blood. The receptors were gathered from a boy in the first two years of life with a congenital heart defect but otherwise immunologically healthy.

The V and J genes are TRBV10-3 and TRBJ2-1; TRBD2 agrees at 10 bases. The CDR3 has 14 residues. The germline gives CDR1 ENHRY, CDR2 SYGVKD. V lost 5 bases and J lost 8; bases outside the gene matches: 6. CDR3 protein: CAISLAGGMDEQFF. DNA of the CDR3: TGTGCCATCAGTTTAGCGGGGGGTATGGATGAGCAGTTCTTC.

The V gene is TRBV19, the J gene TRBJ2-2; D not resolved. This CDR3 spans 12 amino acids. Between the trimmed V and J ends, which lost 10 bases and 1 base, there was a span of 7 bases. The V gene's germline CDR1 is LNHDA and CDR2 SQIVND (reference sequence). The CDR3 is CATHRNTGELFF. The CDR3, as DNA: TGTGCCACTCACAGGAACACCGGGGAGCTGTTTTTT.

The chain uses TRBV6-1 and TRBJ2-5; perhaps TRBD1 as D (5 bases). Germline CDR1 and CDR2: MNHNS and SASEGT. The germline V and J ends were trimmed by 8 bases and 5 bases, with 12 bases remaining between them. The CDR3 has 12 residues. The CDR3: CASVRQKETQYF. The CDR3 DNA is TGTGCCAGCGTCAGACAGAAGGAGACCCAGTACTTC.

The V call is TRBV9, the J call TRBJ2-2; 7 bases line up with TRBD2. The length of the CDR3 is 19 residues. V lost 2 bases, J lost 0 bases, and 13 bases stayed unmatched. The germline V gene has CDR1 SGDLS and CDR2 YYNGEE. CDR3 amino acids: CASSVRDYRGGTNTGELFF. The CDR3 DNA is TGTGCCAGCAGCGTCCGGGACTATAGGGGAGGGACGAACACCGGGGAGCTGTTTTTT. Full variable domain (missing parts from reference TRBV9 and TRBJ2-2): DSGVTQTPKHLITATGQRVTLRCSPRSGDLSVYWYQQSLDQGLQFLIQYYNGEERAKGNILERFSAQQFPDLHSELNLSSLELGDSALYFCASSVRDYRGGTNTGELFFGEGSRLTVL.

This chain joins TRBV7-9 and TRBJ2-7; D is uncertain. Trimming removed 1 base from V and 6 bases from J, with 22 bases in between. CDR1 and CDR2 (germline): SEHNR, FQNEAQ (reference sequence). The CDR3 spans 17 residues. This chain's CDR3 is CASSLGSAPFTKGEQYF. The CDR3, as DNA: TGTGCCAGCAGCTTAGGATCCGCTCCATTCACTAAGGGCGAGCAGTACTTC.

This clone came up once. The chain uses TRBV10-1 and TRBJ1-1; D unresolved. The V and J ends lost 0 bases and 10 bases respectively, with 9 bases between them. Looked up from germline, CDR1 is WNHNN and CDR2 is SYGVQD (reference sequence). The CDR3 consists of 12 residues. The CDR3 protein is CASSESRGRAFF. The CDR3 coding sequence is TGCGCCAGCAGTGAGTCGAGAGGTCGAGCTTTCTTT.

The rearrangement uses TRBV5-6 and TRBJ2-7; D not resolved. Deletions cut 1 base from V and 1 base from J, with 3 bases between. Per germline, CDR1 SGHDT and CDR2 YYEEEE. This CDR3 region has 12 residues. CDR3 residues: CASSLRSYEQYF. CDR3 bases: TGTGCCAGCAGCTTGCGGTCCTACGAGCAGTACTTC.

J is TRBJ2-3 and V is TRBV6-1, with 9 bases that match TRBD2. Trimming removed 1 base from V and 5 bases from J; junction bases left unmatched: 4. CDR1 and CDR2 (germline): MNHNS, SASEGT. This CDR3 comprises 15 residues. This CDR3 is CASSEGGGAGDTQYF. CDR3 nucleotides: TGTGCCAGCAGTGAAGGCGGGGGGGCCGGAGATACGCAGTATTTT.

The CDR3 coding sequence is TGTGCCAGCAGTTACCGCGGCTACGAGCAGTACTTC. Amino acids: CASSYRGYEQYF. The rearrangement joins TRBV6-5 to TRBJ2-7; no clear D. Germline CDR1 MNHEY, CDR2 SVGAGI. The CDR3 loop spans 12 amino acids. The V end lost 2 bases, the J end lost 3 bases, and 5 bases lay between the germline ends.

The J gene is TRBJ1-1, the V gene TRBV4-3; 9 positions agree with TRBD1. Unmatched junction bases numbered 6, after V lost 5 bases and J lost 8 bases. The germline V gene encodes CDR1 LGHNA and CDR2 YSLEER. This CDR3 spans 13 amino acids. Written as DNA, the CDR3 is TGCGCCAGCAGCTACAGGGGGCTAGGGGAAGCTTTCTTT. Its protein product is CASSYRGLGEAFF.